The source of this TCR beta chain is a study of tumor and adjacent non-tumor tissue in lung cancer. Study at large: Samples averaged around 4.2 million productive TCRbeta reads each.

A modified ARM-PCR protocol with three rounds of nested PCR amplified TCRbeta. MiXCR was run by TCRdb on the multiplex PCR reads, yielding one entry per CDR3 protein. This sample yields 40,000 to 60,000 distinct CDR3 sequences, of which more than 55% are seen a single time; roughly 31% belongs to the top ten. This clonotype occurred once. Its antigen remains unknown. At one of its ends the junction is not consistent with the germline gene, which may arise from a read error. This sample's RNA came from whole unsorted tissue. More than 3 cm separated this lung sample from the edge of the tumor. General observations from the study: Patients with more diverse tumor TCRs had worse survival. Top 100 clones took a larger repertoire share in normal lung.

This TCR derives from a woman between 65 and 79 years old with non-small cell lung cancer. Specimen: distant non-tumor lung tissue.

The CDR3 spells CSMARGKGTEASF. CDR3 DNA sequence: TGCAGCATGGCGCGGGGGAAAGGCACTGAAGCTTCCTTT. V is TRBV29-1 and J is TRBJ1-1; tentatively, D is TRBD1 (5 bases). CDR3 length: 13 residues. The germline V gene encodes CDR1 SQVTM and CDR2 ANQGSEA.